This is a list of T cell receptor beta chains from one sample in a study of shared clonotypes between healthy human individuals. Generated by immunoSEQ multiplex PCR, the TCRdb table keeps only in-frame clones and is missing some. The sample carries millions of clones, about 95% recorded once. Sequencing was carried out using naive CD8+ T cells sorted from blood. These receptors all stem from a man younger than 35 in good health. Both conserved end residues are part of each CDR3. D genes are given only for firm matches. For some rows the clone size is stated as once, few or many, or as a class when expanded; others skip it.

J: TRBJ1-2; size: -; V: TRBV27; D: -; CDR3: CASSSTPNYGYTF; DNA: TGTGCCAGCAGTTCCACCCCTAACTATGGCTACACCTTC
J: TRBJ2-5; size: -; V: TRBV6-1; D: -; CDR3: CASSDTGWTVRFKETQYF; DNA: TGTGCCAGCAGTGATACGGGCTGGACAGTTCGCTTTAAAGAGACCCAGTACTTC
J: TRBJ1-4; size: -; V: TRBV21-1; D: -; CDR3: CASSKSELATNEKLFF; DNA: TGTGCCAGCAGCAAAAGTGAATTGGCAACTAATGAAAAACTGTTTTTT
J: TRBJ2-1; size: -; V: TRBV28; D: -; CDR3: CASSGGVSEQFF; DNA: TGTGCCAGCAGTGGAGGGGTTAGTGAGCAGTTCTTC
J: TRBJ1-1; size: once; V: TRBV27; D: -; CDR3: CASSLSPRQVNTEAFF; DNA: TGTGCCAGCAGTTTAAGCCCCCGACAGGTAAACACTGAAGCTTTCTTT
J: TRBJ1-2; size: -; V: TRBV4-1; D: -; CDR3: CASSPRTSYGYTF; DNA: TGCGCCAGCAGCCCTAGGACCTCTTATGGCTACACCTTC
J: TRBJ2-1; size: -; V: TRBV5-1; D: -; CDR3: CASSPSFEQGHYNEQFF; DNA: TGCGCCAGCAGCCCCTCATTTGAGCAGGGGCACTACAATGAGCAGTTCTTC
J: TRBJ1-3; size: once; V: TRBV27; D: -; CDR3: CASSLGVSGNTIYF; DNA: TGTGCCAGCAGTTTGGGTGTCTCTGGAAACACCATATATTTT
J: TRBJ2-7; size: once; V: TRBV7-9; D: -; CDR3: CASSSRTSYEQYF; DNA: TGTGCCAGCAGCTCCAGAACCTCCTACGAGCAGTACTTC
J: TRBJ2-5; size: -; V: TRBV27; D: -; CDR3: CASSSRGMSGLQETQYF; DNA: TGTGCCAGCAGTTCCCGGGGAATGTCGGGTCTCCAGGAGACCCAGTACTTC
J: TRBJ2-7; size: -; V: TRBV9; D: -; CDR3: CASSVTGVVGEQYF; DNA: TGTGCCAGCAGCGTGACGGGAGTAGTAGGAGAGCAGTACTTC
J: TRBJ2-7; size: -; V: TRBV4-3; D: TRBD1; CDR3: CASSQAAIGTGSYEQYF; DNA: TGCGCCAGCAGCCAAGCCGCAATTGGGACAGGTTCCTACGAGCAGTACTTC
J: TRBJ1-5; size: -; V: TRBV27; D: -; CDR3: CASSLGRGYNQPQHF; DNA: TGTGCCAGCAGTTTGGGCAGGGGTTACAATCAGCCCCAGCATTTT
J: TRBJ1-5; size: few; V: TRBV19; D: -; CDR3: CASSSDQPQHF; DNA: TGTGCCAGTAGTTCGGATCAGCCCCAGCATTTT
J: TRBJ2-5; size: -; V: TRBV7-9; D: -; CDR3: CASTPSSQETQYF; DNA: TGTGCCAGCACCCCGTCCTCCCAGGAGACCCAGTACTTC
J: TRBJ2-7; size: -; V: TRBV10-3; D: -; CDR3: CAISGPGVSYEQYF; DNA: TGTGCCATCAGTGGGCCGGGCGTCTCCTACGAGCAGTACTTC
J: TRBJ2-7; size: -; V: TRBV6-1; D: -; CDR3: CASSVGRSPGLSSYEQYF; DNA: TGTGCCAGCAGTGTTGGGAGATCACCAGGCCTGAGCTCCTACGAGCAGTACTTC
J: TRBJ1-2; size: -; V: TRBV27; D: -; CDR3: CASSLSAGTPNYGYTF; DNA: TGTGCCAGCAGTTTATCGGCAGGGACACCTAACTATGGCTACACCTTC
J: TRBJ2-1; size: -; V: TRBV5-1; D: TRBD2; CDR3: CASSSPGLALYEQFF; DNA: TGCGCCAGCAGTAGCCCGGGACTAGCGTTGTATGAGCAGTTCTTC
J: TRBJ1-2; size: -; V: TRBV28; D: -; CDR3: CASSLFRNYGYTF; DNA: TGTGCCAGCAGCCTCTTCAGGAACTATGGCTACACCTTC
J: TRBJ2-7; size: -; V: TRBV2; D: TRBD2; CDR3: CASIGLGAYEQYF; DNA: TGTGCCAGCATCGGACTAGGGGCCTACGAGCAGTACTTC
J: TRBJ1-1; size: -; V: TRBV7-9; D: -; CDR3: CASTSSSSYTEAFF; DNA: TGTGCCAGCACCAGCTCCAGTTCTTACACTGAAGCTTTCTTT
J: TRBJ2-2; size: -; V: TRBV6-5; D: -; CDR3: CASRPGGYDGELFF; DNA: TGTGCCAGCAGGCCTGGGGGCTATGACGGGGAGCTGTTTTTT
J: TRBJ2-1; size: -; V: TRBV5-6; D: TRBD1; CDR3: CASSSGTGRLNEQFF; DNA: TGTGCCAGCAGCTCCGGGACAGGGAGGTTGAATGAGCAGTTCTTC
J: TRBJ2-7; size: -; V: TRBV28; D: -; CDR3: CASSLLIERDEQYF; DNA: TGTGCCAGCAGTTTACTGATTGAAAGAGACGAGCAGTACTTC
J: TRBJ2-1; size: -; V: TRBV5-4; D: -; CDR3: CASSPKADPSEQFF; DNA: TGTGCCAGCAGCCCTAAAGCGGATCCGAGTGAGCAGTTCTTC
J: TRBJ1-1; size: -; V: TRBV18; D: -; CDR3: CASSSQGNTEAFF; DNA: TGTGCCAGCTCGTCACAGGGGAACACTGAAGCTTTCTTT
J: TRBJ2-7; size: -; V: TRBV19; D: TRBD2; CDR3: CASSIGETSVYEQYF; DNA: TGTGCCAGTAGTATAGGTGAGACTAGCGTCTACGAGCAGTACTTC
J: TRBJ2-7; size: -; V: TRBV4-1; D: -; CDR3: CASSQVMGTYSEQYF; DNA: TGCGCCAGCAGCCAAGTAATGGGGACATACAGCGAGCAGTACTTC
J: TRBJ2-1; size: -; V: TRBV5-1; D: TRBD2; CDR3: CASSLERGTSHNEQFF; DNA: TGCGCCAGCAGCTTGGAAAGGGGGACTAGCCACAATGAGCAGTTCTTC
J: TRBJ2-7; size: -; V: TRBV6-1; D: -; CDR3: CASSEVHRAYEQYF; DNA: TGTGCCAGCAGTGAGGTTCACAGGGCCTACGAGCAGTACTTC
J: TRBJ1-1; size: -; V: TRBV27; D: -; CDR3: CASSLGGMNTEAFF; DNA: TGTGCCAGCAGTTTGGGAGGGATGAACACTGAAGCTTTCTTT
J: TRBJ2-5; size: once; V: TRBV5-1; D: -; CDR3: CASRYQETQYF; DNA: TGCGCCAGCCGGTACCAAGAGACCCAGTACTTC
J: TRBJ1-5; size: -; V: TRBV6-6; D: -; CDR3: CASTGQSNQPQHF; DNA: TGTGCCAGCACAGGACAGAGCAATCAGCCCCAGCATTTT
J: TRBJ1-6; size: -; V: TRBV4-1; D: -; CDR3: CASSQEGGPDLGTLHF; DNA: TGCGCCAGCAGCCAAGAAGGGGGACCGGACTTAGGAACCCTCCACTTT
J: TRBJ2-5; size: -; V: TRBV7-8; D: -; CDR3: CASSLSPYQETQYF; DNA: TGTGCCAGCAGCTTAAGCCCCTACCAAGAGACCCAGTACTTC
J: TRBJ2-1; size: once; V: TRBV4-1; D: -; CDR3: CASSQDQKGGHEQFF; DNA: TGCGCCAGCAGCCAAGATCAGAAAGGTGGCCATGAGCAGTTCTTC
J: TRBJ1-2; size: -; V: TRBV7-8; D: -; CDR3: CASSTLQGSGGYTF; DNA: TGTGCCAGCAGCACCCTACAGGGCTCGGGGGGCTACACCTTC
J: TRBJ2-7; size: -; V: TRBV5-6; D: -; CDR3: CASSADHYEQYF; DNA: TGTGCCAGCAGCGCGGACCACTACGAGCAGTACTTC